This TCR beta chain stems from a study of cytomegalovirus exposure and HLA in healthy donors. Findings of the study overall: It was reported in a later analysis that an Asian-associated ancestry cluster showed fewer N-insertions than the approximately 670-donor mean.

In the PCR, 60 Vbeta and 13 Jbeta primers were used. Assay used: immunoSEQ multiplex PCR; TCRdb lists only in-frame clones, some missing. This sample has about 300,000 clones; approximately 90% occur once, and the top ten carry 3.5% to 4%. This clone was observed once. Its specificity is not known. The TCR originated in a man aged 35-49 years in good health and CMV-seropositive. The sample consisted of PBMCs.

CDR3 sequence (DNA): TGCGCCAGCAGCTTGGAGGGGGGCGCACGACTAGCGGGATATGAGCAGTTCTTC. Amino acids: CASSLEGGARLAGYEQFF. J is TRBJ2-1 and V is TRBV5-1; TRBD2 aligns across 11 bases. J lost 8 bases, V lost 0 bases, and 13 bases had no gene match. CDR1 and CDR2 (germline): SGHRS, YFSETQ. The CDR3 has 18 residues.